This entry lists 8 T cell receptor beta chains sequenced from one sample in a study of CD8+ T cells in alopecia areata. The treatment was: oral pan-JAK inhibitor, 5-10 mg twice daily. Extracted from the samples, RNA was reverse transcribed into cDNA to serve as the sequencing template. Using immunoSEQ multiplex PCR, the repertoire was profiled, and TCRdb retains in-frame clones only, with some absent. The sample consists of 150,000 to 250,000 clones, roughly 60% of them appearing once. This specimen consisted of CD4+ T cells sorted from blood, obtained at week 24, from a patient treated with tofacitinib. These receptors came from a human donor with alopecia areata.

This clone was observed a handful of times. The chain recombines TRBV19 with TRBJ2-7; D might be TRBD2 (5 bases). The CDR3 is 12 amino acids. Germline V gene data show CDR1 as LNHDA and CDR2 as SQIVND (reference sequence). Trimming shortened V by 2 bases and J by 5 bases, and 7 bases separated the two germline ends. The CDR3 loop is CASSIIGDEQYF. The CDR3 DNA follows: TGTGCCAGTAGTATAATCGGGGACGAGCAGTACTTC. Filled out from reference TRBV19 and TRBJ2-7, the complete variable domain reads DGGITQSPKYLFRKEGQNVTLSCEQNLNHDAMYWYRQDPGQGLRLIYYSQIVNDFQKGDIAEGYSVSREKKESFPLTVTSAQKNPTAFYLCASSIIGDEQYFGPGTRLTVT.

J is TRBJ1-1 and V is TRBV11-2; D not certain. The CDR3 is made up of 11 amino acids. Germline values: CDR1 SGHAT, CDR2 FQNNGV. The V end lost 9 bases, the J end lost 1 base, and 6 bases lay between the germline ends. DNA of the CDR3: TGTGCCAGTCGACAGAACACTGAAGCTTTCTTT. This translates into CASRQNTEAFF.

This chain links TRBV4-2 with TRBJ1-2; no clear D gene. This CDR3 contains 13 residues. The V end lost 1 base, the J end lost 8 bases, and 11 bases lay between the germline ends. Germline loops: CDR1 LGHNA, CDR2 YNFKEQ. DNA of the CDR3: TGTGCCAGCAGCCAAGCCTACTCGGGGGGCTACACCTTC. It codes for CASSQAYSGGYTF.

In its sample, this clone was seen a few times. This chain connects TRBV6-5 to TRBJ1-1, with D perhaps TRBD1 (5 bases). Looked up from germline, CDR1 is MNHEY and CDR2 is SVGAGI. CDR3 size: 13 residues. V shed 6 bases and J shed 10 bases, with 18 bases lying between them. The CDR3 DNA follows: TGTGCCAGCAGACTACAGCGCGGCAGGGCAGCTTTCTTT. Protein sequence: CASRLQRGRAAFF.

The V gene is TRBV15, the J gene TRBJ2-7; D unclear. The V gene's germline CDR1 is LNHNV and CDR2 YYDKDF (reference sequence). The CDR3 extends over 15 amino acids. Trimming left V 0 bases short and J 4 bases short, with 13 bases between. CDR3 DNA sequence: TGTGCCACCAGCAGAGATCAGAGCCCCGGGTACGAGCAGTACTTC. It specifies CATSRDQSPGYEQYF.

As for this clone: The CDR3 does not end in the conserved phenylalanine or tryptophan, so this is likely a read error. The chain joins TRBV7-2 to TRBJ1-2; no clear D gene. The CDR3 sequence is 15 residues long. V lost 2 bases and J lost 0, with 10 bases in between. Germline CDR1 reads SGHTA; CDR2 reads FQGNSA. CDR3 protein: CASSLRLTANYGYTL. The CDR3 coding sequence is TGTGCCAGCAGCTTAAGACTTACCGCTAACTATGGCTACACCCTC.

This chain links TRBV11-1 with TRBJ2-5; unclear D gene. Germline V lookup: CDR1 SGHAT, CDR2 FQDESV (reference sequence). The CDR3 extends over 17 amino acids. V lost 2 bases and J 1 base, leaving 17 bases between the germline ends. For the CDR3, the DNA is TGTGCCAGCAGCTTAAACTCCGTACCAGGTCGCCAAGAGACCCAGTACTTC. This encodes CASSLNSVPGRQETQYF.

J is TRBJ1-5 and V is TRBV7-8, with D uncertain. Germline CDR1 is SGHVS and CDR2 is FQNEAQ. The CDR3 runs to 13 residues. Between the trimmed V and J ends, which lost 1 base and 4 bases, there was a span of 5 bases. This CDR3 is CASSLVGNQPQHF. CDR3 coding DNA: TGTGCCAGCAGCTTAGTCGGGAATCAGCCCCAGCATTTT.